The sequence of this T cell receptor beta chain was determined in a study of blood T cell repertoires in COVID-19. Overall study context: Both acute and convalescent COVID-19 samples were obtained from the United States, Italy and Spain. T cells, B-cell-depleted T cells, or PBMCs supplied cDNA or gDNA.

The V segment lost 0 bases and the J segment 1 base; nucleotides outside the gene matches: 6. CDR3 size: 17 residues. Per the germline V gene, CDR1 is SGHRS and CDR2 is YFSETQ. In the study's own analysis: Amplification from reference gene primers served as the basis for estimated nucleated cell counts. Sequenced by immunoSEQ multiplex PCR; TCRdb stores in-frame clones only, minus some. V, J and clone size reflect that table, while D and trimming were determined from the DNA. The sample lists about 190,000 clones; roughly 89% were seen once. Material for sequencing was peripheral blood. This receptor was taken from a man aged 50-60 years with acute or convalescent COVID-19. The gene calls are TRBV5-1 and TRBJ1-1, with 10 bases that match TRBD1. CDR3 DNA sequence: TGCGCCAGCAGCTTGGTTGGGACAGGGGAAGCGAACACTGAAGCTTTCTTT. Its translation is CASSLVGTGEANTEAFF.